Below, 21 T cell receptor beta chains from the same sample are listed, as sequenced in a study of regulatory and conventional T cells in RAG deficiency. The sorted regulatory T cells were CD4+, CD25-high and CD127-low, with genomic DNA sequenced. Assay used: immunoSEQ multiplex PCR; TCRdb lists only in-frame clones, some missing. The repertoire holds about 7,100 clones, with approximately 90% as singletons. The sample was also reused in another study, on regulatory T cells. This second report adds: Primers: 52 TRBV forward and 13 TRBJ reverse.

Sequencing was performed on CD127- CD25+ CD4+ Tregs sorted from blood. Receptors originate from a human donor in good health.

The chain uses TRBV30 and TRBJ2-5, with TRBD1 matching 10 bases. With V trimmed by 7 bases and J by 4 bases, 9 bases remained unmatched. CDR1 GTSNPN and CDR2 SVGIG come from the germline V gene (reference sequence). The CDR3 extends over 14 amino acids. The CDR3 bases are TGTGCCTACACGGGACAGGGGTCGCGAGAGACCCAGTACTTC. Amino acid sequence: CAYTGQGSRETQYF.

V usage is TRBV2 and J usage is TRBJ1-4, with 10 bases matching TRBD1. Germline CDR1 SNHLY, CDR2 FYNNEI. J was trimmed by 0 bases and V by 7 bases; bases with no gene match: 2. The CDR3 totals 15 residues. The CDR3 here is CASTGQGATNEKLFF. In DNA form, the CDR3 reads TGTGCCAGCACCGGACAGGGGGCAACTAATGAAAAACTGTTTTTT.

This clone was picked up a small number of times. This sequence joins TRBV2 and TRBJ2-3; D may be TRBD1 (6 bases). Germline CDR1 and CDR2: SNHLY and FYNNEI. The CDR3 covers 16 residues. V was trimmed by 4 bases and J by 3 bases, leaving 17 bases between them. The CDR3 nucleotides read TGTGCCAGCAGTGGTCAGGGGCCCGCCGGGACAGATACGCAGTATTTT. Translating it yields CASSGQGPAGTDTQYF.

The chain employs TRBV5-1 and TRBJ2-3; TRBD1 agrees at 9 bases. V gave up 3 bases and J gave up 6 bases; unmatched junction bases: 5. The CDR3 has 14 amino acids. Per germline, CDR1 SGHRS and CDR2 YFSETQ. CDR3 protein: CASSSRTGADTQYF. Written as DNA, the CDR3 is TGCGCCAGCAGCTCCCGGACAGGGGCTGATACGCAGTATTTT.

This clone was detected only once. This rearrangement joins TRBV7-9 to TRBJ1-1; the D gene is possibly TRBD1 (5 bases). Germline loops: CDR1 SEHNR, CDR2 FQNEAQ (reference sequence). Trimming removed 2 bases from V and 4 bases from J, with 14 bases in between. This CDR3 spans 15 amino acids. In DNA, the CDR3 is TGTGCCAGCAGCTTATCTCTACGGGGGAGCACTGAAGCTTTCTTT. This encodes CASSLSLRGSTEAFF.

CDR3 in DNA: TGCGCCAGCAGCTTGGACGGGGGGTCCTTACCCGCACAAGCTTTCTTT. This encodes CASSLDGGSLPAQAFF. V is TRBV5-1 and J is TRBJ1-1; a possible D gene is TRBD1 (5 bases). Trimming left V 0 bases short and J 9 bases short, with 21 bases between. Germline V gene lookup returns CDR1 SGHRS and CDR2 YFSETQ. This CDR3 has 16 amino acids.

The rearrangement links TRBV7-2 to TRBJ1-2, with 10 positions matching TRBD1. The CDR3 sequence is 15 residues long. From germline, CDR1 is SGHTA and CDR2 FQGNSA. The trim removed 6 bases at V and 8 bases at J, leaving 12 bases unmatched. The CDR3 region has the DNA TGTGCCAGCAGTTCCAGACAGGGGGCGCGGGAAGGCTACACCTTC. Translating gives CASSSRQGAREGYTF.

As for this clone: Distinct nucleotide sequences in the sample also encode this CDR3. The chain carries TRBV19 and TRBJ1-5; tentative D call: TRBD1 (6 bases). The germline V gene encodes CDR1 LNHDA and CDR2 SQIVND (reference sequence). CDR3 size: 13 residues. Trimming stripped 6 bases from V and 5 bases from J, with 11 bases between. For the CDR3, the DNA is TGTGCCAGTAGCGGACAGTGGTATCAGCCCCAGCATTTT. Amino acids: CASSGQWYQPQHF.

This chain links TRBV9 with TRBJ1-6; possibly TRBD1 for D (5 bases). The CDR3 has 15 residues. The V end was cut by 0 bases, the J end by 7 bases, with 11 bases between. Germline-derived CDR1 and CDR2 are SGDLS and YYNGEE. The CDR3 is CASSVAGVRNSPLHF. The CDR3, as DNA: TGTGCCAGCAGCGTAGCGGGGGTTCGAAATTCACCCCTCCACTTT.

The chain couples TRBV6-5 to TRBJ2-7, with 10 bases matching TRBD1. Germline V lookup: CDR1 MNHEY, CDR2 SVGAGI. The trim removed 2 bases at V and 4 bases at J, leaving 2 bases unmatched. This CDR3 contains 14 residues. The CDR3 loop reads CASSYRDRGYEQYF. The DNA of the CDR3 is TGTGCCAGCAGTTACAGGGACAGGGGTTACGAGCAGTACTTC.

This clone was seen once. V usage is TRBV19 and J usage is TRBJ2-1; the match to TRBD2 covers 7 bases. V lost 10 bases to trimming and J lost 0 bases; unmatched junction nucleotides: 12. This CDR3 has 16 residues. CDR1 LNHDA and CDR2 SQIVND come from the germline V gene (reference sequence). In DNA, the CDR3 is TGTGCCACTCTCGGAGCGGGGCCCGACTCCTACAATGAGCAGTTCTTC. It codes for CATLGAGPDSYNEQFF.

Worth noting for this clone: The sample carries other DNA sequences with the same CDR3. This chain uses TRBV6-1 with TRBJ1-6; no clear D. The V gene lost 8 bases and the J gene lost 4 bases, with 6 bases spanning the gap. Germline values: CDR1 MNHNS, CDR2 SASEGT. CDR3 length: 12 residues. The CDR3 reads CASGAYNSPLHF. The CDR3 nucleotides are TGTGCCAGCGGAGCTTATAATTCACCCCTCCACTTT.

V gene TRBV9 combines with J gene TRBJ1-5; 7 nucleotides line up with TRBD1. Trimming cost V 3 bases and J 4 bases; bases outside gene matches: 7. This CDR3 is 15 amino acids long. Germline V gene lookup returns CDR1 SGDLS and CDR2 YYNGEE. The CDR3 loop is CASSATGQPNQPQHF. The CDR3 bases are TGTGCCAGCAGCGCAACGGGACAGCCAAATCAGCCCCAGCATTTT.

The gene calls are TRBV5-4 and TRBJ2-3, with 15 positions matching TRBD2. The CDR3 is made up of 19 amino acids. CDR1 is SGHNT, CDR2 YYREEE, per germline (reference sequence). V was clipped by 1 base and J by 2 bases; unmatched bases: 8. CDR3 sequence: CASSLSPGTSGGNTDTQYF. The CDR3 DNA sequence: TGTGCCAGCAGCTTGTCACCAGGGACTAGCGGGGGGAACACAGATACGCAGTATTTT. Based on the CDR3 plus reference TRBV5-4 and TRBJ2-3, the full variable domain is ETGVTQSPTHLIKTRGQQVTLRCSSQSGHNTVSWYQQALGQGPQFIFQYYREEENGRGNFPPRFSGLQFPNYSSELNVNALELDDSALYLCASSLSPGTSGGNTDTQYFGPGTRLTVL.

This clone was seen only once. The chain links TRBV28 to TRBJ2-7; 8 positions agree with TRBD1. Germline trimming cut 5 bases from V and 0 bases from J; bases unmatched to any gene: 9. The CDR3 length is 16 residues. Germline V gene lookup returns CDR1 MDHEN and CDR2 SYDVKM. The CDR3 nucleotides read TGTGCCAGCAGTCTACGGGGACAGGAAAACTCCTACGAGCAGTACTTC. This translates into CASSLRGQENSYEQYF.

The chain joins TRBV5-1 to TRBJ2-5, with 11 bases lining up with TRBD2. Per germline, CDR1 SGHRS and CDR2 YFSETQ. The CDR3 totals 16 residues. The trim removed 1 base at V and 0 bases at J, leaving 2 bases unmatched. The DNA of the CDR3 is TGCGCCAGCAGCTTGCGTAGCGGGGGGGACCAAGAGACCCAGTACTTC. Translation gives CASSLRSGGDQETQYF.

The J gene is TRBJ2-6, the V gene TRBV4-1; D perhaps matches TRBD1 (6 bases). The germline CDR1 and CDR2 sequences are MGHRA and YSYEKL. Trimming cost V 4 bases and J 2 bases, with 15 bases left between them. This CDR3 has 17 amino acids. CDR3 sequence: CASSLRTTGTGANVLTF. The DNA for the CDR3 is TGCGCCAGCAGCCTCCGAACCACAGGGACTGGGGCCAACGTCCTGACTTTC.

The chain uses TRBV5-1 and TRBJ2-1; D might be TRBD2 (5 bases). Trimming cost V 5 bases and J 4 bases, with 25 bases left between them. Germline lookup yields CDR1 SGHRS and CDR2 YFSETQ. This CDR3 contains 18 residues. CDR3 nucleotide sequence: TGCGCCAGCAGGGGAATGGGGTATGCGGACTCCAGTTACAATGAGCAGTTCTTC. Translated: CASRGMGYADSSYNEQFF.

The CDR3 region is CASRLAGPVGELFF. The CDR3 bases are TGTGCCAGCCGACTAGCGGGCCCCGTGGGGGAGCTGTTTTTT. V is TRBV6-1 and J is TRBJ2-2; TRBD2 agrees at 10 bases. CDR1 MNHNS and CDR2 SASEGT come from the germline V gene. V dropped 8 bases and J dropped 8; count of bases not matched to a gene: 8. The CDR3 has 14 residues.

The chain combines TRBV2 with TRBJ2-5, with TRBD2 matching 8 bases. There are 15 residues in the CDR3. Germline CDR1 and CDR2: SNHLY and FYNNEI. The V gene end was trimmed by 7 bases and the J gene end by 1 base; junction bases not matched to a gene: 8. The CDR3 DNA reads TGTGCCAGCATCCGAGGGCGGGGGGCCCAAGAGACCCAGTACTTC. It yields the protein CASIRGRGAQETQYF.

The chain is built from TRBV19 and TRBJ2-5, with D maybe TRBD2 (6 bases). The CDR3 is made up of 15 amino acids. V was clipped by 3 bases and J by 0 bases, with 11 bases between them. Germline V CDR1 and CDR2: LNHDA, SQIVND (reference sequence). CDR3 protein: CASSIVRRDQETQYF. DNA of the CDR3: TGTGCCAGTAGTATCGTCAGGAGGGACCAAGAGACCCAGTACTTC.